The present T cell receptor beta chain was sequenced within a study of cytomegalovirus exposure and HLA in healthy donors. General observations from the study: When a later analysis compared HLA-associated TCR beta chains with equally common others, the HLA-associated chains turned out to be more clonally expanded and to have lower generation probabilities.

Worth noting for this clone: Antigen unknown.

It was with 60 Vbeta and 13 Jbeta primers that the PCR ran. The repertoire was sequenced with immunoSEQ multiplex PCR; TCRdb's copy has only in-frame clones and lacks some. The sample holds 84,000 or so clones, over 75% seen once. CDR3 size: 14 residues. Germline V gene data show CDR1 as SGHAT and CDR2 as FQNNGV. Trimming at V came to 5 bases and at J to 4 bases, leaving 7 bases not matched to a gene. Material: PBMCs. This sequence was found in a boy aged 5-17 years in good health and CMV-seronegative. The chain is built from TRBV11-2 and TRBJ2-7, with 8 bases identical to TRBD1. The CDR3 coding sequence is TGTGCCAGCAGCCCGTCAACAGGGGGTTACGAGCAGTACTTC. Protein product: CASSPSTGGYEQYF.